The following is a TCR beta chain sequence with its context. Trimming took 4 bases from V and 4 from J; bases not matched to a gene: 7. CDR3 length equals 14 residues. CDR1 and CDR2 (germline): SGDLS, YYNGEE. Vbeta (60) and Jbeta (13) primers were used in the PCR. TCRdb keeps only in-frame clones here, not all; method: immunoSEQ multiplex PCR. Here the sample spans about 210,000 clones, around three quarters being singletons. The sample belongs to a study of cytomegalovirus exposure and HLA in healthy donors. The receptor's source is a woman in her 30s in good health and CMV-seropositive. V is TRBV9 and J is TRBJ2-7; 8 positions match TRBD2. Input material: PBMCs. The CDR3 reads CASSPGGAVYEQYF. The CDR3, as DNA: TGTGCCAGCAGCCCCGGGGGGGCTGTATACGAGCAGTACTTC.